What follows are 3 T cell receptor beta chains derived from one specimen sequenced in a study of blood T cell repertoires in COVID-19. Sequencing used immunoSEQ multiplex PCR; TCRdb keeps in-frame clones, though not all of them. The sample holds approximately 150,000 clones, around 85% seen once. Source material: peripheral blood. Receptor source: a man aged 60 to 69 with active or convalescent COVID-19.

This chain uses TRBV11-3 with TRBJ1-2, with D hard to call. Trimming removed 4 bases at V and 3 bases at J, with 15 bases between. In germline, CDR1 is SGHNT, CDR2 YENEEA. The CDR3 loop spans 15 amino acids. The CDR3 DNA follows: TGTGCCAGCAGCTCCCCCCCGAACAGTTACTATGGCTACACCTTC. Translating it yields CASSSPPNSYYGYTF.

This chain connects TRBV6-5 to TRBJ2-7; a weak D match, TRBD1 (6 bases). The CDR3 is 15 residues long. Germline V lookup: CDR1 MNHEY, CDR2 SVGAGI. V dropped 6 bases and J dropped 5 bases, with 20 bases sitting between them. The CDR3 DNA sequence: TGTGCCAGCAGGATACCACAGGGTGTGCCGGACGAGCAGTACTTC. This sequence encodes CASRIPQGVPDEQYF.

The genes are TRBV2 and TRBJ2-7, with D possibly matching TRBD1 (5 bases). The CDR3 covers 12 residues. V lost 6 bases, J lost 1 base, and 7 bases lay in between. From germline, CDR1 is SNHLY and CDR2 FYNNEI. The CDR3 bases are TGTGCCAGCAGCAGACAGTCCTACGAGCAGTACTTC. Protein: CASSRQSYEQYF.